The entry that follows covers one TCR beta chain sequence. Trimming shortened V by 1 base and J by 1 base, and 4 bases separated the two germline ends. This CDR3 is built from 13 residues. In germline, CDR1 is LGHDT, CDR2 YNNKEL (reference sequence). The method was immunoSEQ multiplex PCR; TCRdb's version includes in-frame clones alone and lacks a portion of them. The repertoire holds 300,000 to 450,000 clones, with more than 75% as singletons. The data stem from a study of blood T cell repertoires in COVID-19. Sequencing was carried out using peripheral blood. The V and J genes are TRBV3-1 (or the pseudogene TRBV3-2) and TRBJ2-5; D not certain. This sequence was found in a human donor in a cohort sampled during active COVID-19. The CDR3 region has the DNA TGTGCCAGCAGCCAAGCCCGCCAAGAGACCCAGTACTTC. Its protein product is CASSQARQETQYF.